The rows below give T cell receptor beta chains drawn from one sample of a study of shared clonotypes between healthy human individuals. Clones were sequenced by immunoSEQ multiplex PCR, and TCRdb holds only the in-frame ones, with some missing. The table has about 590,000 clones, 95% to 96% seen once. The specimen was naive CD8+ T cells sorted from blood. These receptors came from a woman in her thirties in good health. Both conserved end residues are part of each CDR3. Each record gives: V gene, clone size, J gene, D gene, CDR3 protein, CDR3 DNA. A D gene is named only where the DNA matches it firmly. Where a row states a size, it is once, few, many or the class of an expanded clone; other rows omit it.

>TRBV11-1|once|TRBJ2-3|NA
CASSPGLTDTQYF
TGTGCCAGCAGCCCCGGACTCACAGATACGCAGTATTTT
>TRBV7-3|once|TRBJ2-1|NA
CASSFLSGYEQFF
TGTGCCAGCAGCTTTCTTTCGGGATATGAGCAGTTCTTC
>TRBV14|few|TRBJ1-3|NA
CASSQGSGAGNTIYF
TGTGCCAGCAGCCAAGGATCAGGGGCTGGAAACACCATATATTTT
>TRBV27|NA|TRBJ2-2|NA
CASSPLSASGTGELFF
TGTGCCAGCAGTCCCCTCAGTGCTTCGGGCACCGGGGAGCTGTTTTTT
>TRBV4-1|NA|TRBJ2-7|TRBD2
CASSQSLAGGYEQYF
TGCGCCAGCAGCCAGTCACTAGCGGGAGGGTACGAGCAGTACTTC
>TRBV28|NA|TRBJ2-7|NA
CASSLRQARGFGYEQYF
TGTGCCAGCAGTTTACGGCAGGCCCGAGGGTTTGGGTACGAGCAGTACTTC
>TRBV4-2|NA|TRBJ2-1|NA
CASSQEGYEQFF
TGTGCCAGCAGCCAAGAGGGCTATGAGCAGTTCTTC
>TRBV9|NA|TRBJ2-2|TRBD2
CASSPTLAAANTGELFF
TGTGCCAGCAGCCCGACTCTAGCGGCAGCGAACACCGGGGAGCTGTTTTTT
>TRBV6-1|NA|TRBJ2-5|NA
CASSEGSGLYFRTQYF
TGTGCCAGCAGTGAGGGGTCAGGGTTGTACTTTCGGACCCAGTACTTC
>TRBV6-1|NA|TRBJ1-2|NA
CASSETTVYGYTF
TGTGCCAGCAGTGAAACAACAGTCTATGGCTACACCTTC
>TRBV28|NA|TRBJ1-5|NA
CASRDIYSNQPQHF
TGTGCCAGCAGGGACATTTATAGCAATCAGCCCCAGCATTTT
>TRBV5-5|NA|TRBJ2-7|NA
CASSLSGGYEQYF
TGTGCCAGCAGCTTGTCCGGGGGCTACGAGCAGTACTTC
>TRBV7-9|once|TRBJ2-7|TRBD2
CASSLAGGINEQYF
TGTGCCAGCAGTCTAGCGGGAGGTATCAACGAGCAGTACTTC
>TRBV7-9|NA|TRBJ1-1|NA
CASSSRDLNTEAFF
TGTGCCAGCAGCTCAAGGGACCTGAACACTGAAGCTTTCTTT
>TRBV19|NA|TRBJ1-2|NA
CASSGGDGYTF
TGTGCCAGTAGTGGAGGGGATGGCTACACCTTC
>TRBV27|NA|TRBJ1-2|NA
CASSGGESLGYTF
TGTGCCAGCAGTGGAGGGGAATCGCTCGGCTACACCTTC
>TRBV1|NA|TRBJ2-4|NA
CTSSHGNIQYF
TGCACCAGCAGCCATGGAAACATTCAGTACTTC
>TRBV7-8|NA|TRBJ2-5|NA
CASSWNSNQETQYF
TGTGCCAGCAGCTGGAATAGCAACCAAGAGACCCAGTACTTC
>TRBV4-1|NA|TRBJ1-1|NA
CASSQGGLGNTEAFF
TGCGCCAGCAGCCAGGGGGGGCTTGGGAACACTGAAGCTTTCTTT
>TRBV5-6|NA|TRBJ1-1|NA
CASSTGIGAEAFF
TGTGCCAGCAGCACAGGGATTGGTGCTGAAGCTTTCTTT
>TRBV7-9|NA|TRBJ2-5|TRBD2
CASSRTSEETQYF
TGTGCCAGCAGCCGGACTAGTGAGGAGACCCAGTACTTC
>TRBV19|NA|TRBJ1-1|NA
CASSIAGALNTEAFF
TGTGCCAGTAGTATAGCGGGAGCCCTGAACACTGAAGCTTTCTTT
>TRBV2|once|TRBJ1-1|NA
CASSEGGKNTEAFF
TGTGCCAGCAGTGAAGGCGGCAAGAACACTGAAGCTTTCTTT
>TRBV2|NA|TRBJ2-1|NA
CASSEAEGVREQFF
TGTGCCAGCAGTGAAGCGGAAGGAGTGCGGGAGCAGTTCTTC
>TRBV19|NA|TRBJ1-1|NA
CASSPSPMNTEAFF
TGTGCCAGTAGTCCCTCCCCCATGAACACTGAAGCTTTCTTT
>TRBV27|NA|TRBJ2-3|NA
CASVKGTGDTQYF
TGTGCCAGCGTGAAGGGCACTGGTGATACGCAGTATTTT
>TRBV29-1|NA|TRBJ1-2|NA
CSAKGDNYGYTF
TGCAGCGCCAAAGGGGACAACTATGGCTACACCTTC
>TRBV9|NA|TRBJ2-1|NA
CASSVSWRVDYNEQFF
TGTGCCAGCAGCGTATCCTGGCGGGTCGACTACAATGAGCAGTTCTTC
>TRBV7-9|NA|TRBJ1-5|TRBD1
CASSLGGTVKEPQHF
TGTGCCAGCAGCTTAGGCGGGACAGTGAAGGAGCCCCAGCATTTT
>TRBV13|NA|TRBJ2-7|NA
CASSQGLAASYEQYF
TGTGCCAGCAGCCAGGGGCTAGCAGCTTCCTACGAGCAGTACTTC
>TRBV2|NA|TRBJ1-1|NA
CASSEALWTEAFF
TGTGCCAGCAGTGAAGCGCTATGGACTGAAGCTTTCTTT
>TRBV21-1|NA|TRBJ2-1|NA
CASSTGTAWDNEQFF
TGTGCCAGCAGCACCGGGACAGCATGGGACAATGAGCAGTTCTTC
>TRBV4-1|NA|TRBJ2-7|TRBD1
CASSQDRTGDSYEQYF
TGCGCCAGCAGCCAAGATCGGACAGGGGACTCCTACGAGCAGTACTTC
>TRBV9|NA|TRBJ2-3|NA
CASSSLRDADTQYF
TGTGCCAGCAGCTCACTTAGGGACGCGGATACGCAGTATTTT
>TRBV9|NA|TRBJ2-7|NA
CASSLGQGDYEQYF
TGTGCCAGCAGCCTCGGACAAGGGGACTACGAGCAGTACTTC
>TRBV5-6|few|TRBJ1-1|NA
CASSLTEATEAFF
TGTGCCAGCAGCTTGACTGAGGCCACTGAAGCTTTCTTT
>TRBV7-9|once|TRBJ1-1|NA
CASSLAERGPAIYTEAFF
TGTGCCAGCAGCTTAGCAGAAAGGGGCCCCGCGATATACACTGAAGCTTTCTTT
>TRBV19|NA|TRBJ2-2|NA
CASTGERLVGSTGELFF
TGTGCCAGTACCGGCGAGAGACTAGTCGGTAGCACCGGGGAGCTGTTTTTT
>TRBV13|once|TRBJ2-7|NA
CASSSNALYEQYF
TGTGCCAGCAGCTCAAACGCCCTTTACGAGCAGTACTTC
>TRBV27|NA|TRBJ2-1|TRBD2
CASSLLGEGRFEQFF
TGTGCCAGCAGTTTGTTGGGGGAGGGCCGATTTGAGCAGTTCTTC
>TRBV27|NA|TRBJ2-3|NA
CASSSGRDYTDTQYF
TGTGCCAGCAGTTCAGGGCGGGATTACACAGATACGCAGTATTTT
>TRBV5-1|NA|TRBJ1-1|TRBD1
CASSLGQGVIEAFF
TGCGCCAGCAGCCTGGGACAGGGCGTGATAGAAGCTTTCTTT
>TRBV25-1|NA|TRBJ1-2|TRBD1
CASSEGTGDYGYTF
TGTGCCAGCAGTGAGGGGACAGGGGACTATGGCTACACCTTC
>TRBV6-5|NA|TRBJ2-7|NA
CAIGWGKLYEQYF
TGTGCCATAGGCTGGGGGAAGCTCTACGAGCAGTACTTC
>TRBV6-5|NA|TRBJ2-7|NA
CATRVPSYEQYF
TGTGCCACCAGGGTCCCTTCCTACGAGCAGTACTTC
>TRBV6-5|NA|TRBJ2-5|NA
CASSYSDEGETQYF
TGTGCCAGCAGTTACTCGGACGAGGGAGAGACCCAGTACTTC
>TRBV2|once|TRBJ1-1|NA
CASSQGIRYTEAFF
TGTGCCAGCAGCCAGGGCATTAGGTACACTGAAGCTTTCTTT
>TRBV5-8|NA|TRBJ2-7|NA
CASSLVYEQYF
TGTGCCAGCAGCTTGGTCTACGAGCAGTACTTC
>TRBV5-5|NA|TRBJ2-7|NA
CASSKEPGRRYEQYF
TGTGCCAGCAGCAAAGAACCGGGAAGGCGCTACGAGCAGTACTTC
>TRBV30|once|TRBJ2-1|NA
CAWSVSRGWERYNEQFF
TGTGCCTGGAGTGTATCCCGTGGGTGGGAGCGGTACAATGAGCAGTTCTTC
>TRBV5-4|NA|TRBJ2-1|NA
CASSPAGFSYNEQFF
TGTGCCAGCAGCCCAGCGGGTTTCTCCTACAATGAGCAGTTCTTC
>TRBV27|NA|TRBJ2-1|NA
CASSLIGNEQFF
TGTGCCAGCAGTTTAATAGGCAATGAGCAGTTCTTC